The T cell receptor (beta chain) described here comes from a study of brain T cells in children with intractable seizures. Repertoires were generated with immunoSEQ multiplex PCR, while TCRdb's copy carries only in-frame clones and drops some. The data contain 340,000 or so clones, 93% of them seen just once; the ten biggest clones take up roughly 5.8%. The time point is: blood from clinic visit 5 months post-surgery; TSC patient then seizure free. At least one anti-epileptic drug was given before surgery. This clone was detected only once. The sample consisted of peripheral blood, taken less than 6 months after surgery. The sequence derives from a boy under two years old with tuberous sclerosis and intractable seizures.

The CDR3 DNA reads TGTGCCAGCAGTTTGATCTGGGGAGAGACCCAGTACTTC. This sequence encodes CASSLIWGETQYF. The rearrangement joins TRBV12-3 or TRBV12-4 to TRBJ2-5; D uncertain. This CDR3 has 13 residues. V was trimmed by 3 bases and J by 4 bases, leaving 9 bases between them.